What follows are 19 T cell receptor beta chains derived from one specimen sequenced in a study of T cell repertoires in cytomegalovirus infection. A single record per CDR3 protein comes from TCRdb applying MiXCR to the reads. The sample consists of fewer than 550,000 distinct CDR3 sequences, approximately 31% of them appearing once. The specimen was PBMCs. These receptors all come from a human donor in good health (CMV status not recorded). Some clones in this sample may be carry-over from other donors' samples.

The chain uses TRBV7-9 and TRBJ2-2, with TRBD2 as a possible D gene (6 bases). The V and J ends lost 8 bases and 1 base respectively, with 11 bases between them. Germline V CDR1 and CDR2: SEHNR, FQNEAQ (reference sequence). There are 14 residues in the CDR3. The CDR3 protein is CASLASVNTGELFF. The CDR3 nucleotides are TGTGCCAGCCTCGCTAGCGTGAACACCGGGGAGCTGTTTTTT.

This clonotype came up many times. The chain uses TRBV4-1 and TRBJ1-6; 7 bases fit TRBD1. This CDR3 spans 17 amino acids. V was clipped by 1 base and J by 6 bases; unmatched bases: 9. CDR1 and CDR2 (germline): MGHRA, YSYEKL. In nucleotides, the CDR3 is TGCGCCAGCAGCCAAGTATTGACAGGGATGGGTAATTCACCCCTCCACTTT. Translating gives CASSQVLTGMGNSPLHF.

This clonotype showed up many times. The rearrangement uses TRBV11-2 and TRBJ2-1; D is ambiguous. Per germline, CDR1 SGHAT and CDR2 FQNNGV. This CDR3 has 17 amino acids. Trimming pared 1 base from V and 4 bases from J, leaving 17 bases between. CDR3 protein: CASSLGPRRSRYNEQFF. Written as DNA, the CDR3 is TGTGCCAGCAGCTTAGGGCCCCGACGGTCCCGATACAATGAGCAGTTCTTC.

This clonotype appeared once. Compared with germline, one end of the junction differs, possibly owing to a read error. The rearrangement links TRBV10-3 to TRBJ2-2; TRBD2 is a possible D gene (6 bases). CDR1 and CDR2 from the germline V gene are ENHRY and SYGVKD. CDR3 length: 17 residues. This CDR3 reads CAISDMGPGVHTVELFF. In DNA, the CDR3 is TGTGCCATCAGTGATATGGGGCCGGGGGTGCACACCGTGGAGCTGTTTTTT.

This clonotype was counted at least ten times. The rearrangement links TRBV27 to TRBJ1-6, with D hard to call. The CDR3 is 17 amino acids. V lost 2 bases to trimming and J lost 0 bases, with 11 bases between them. The germline gives CDR1 MNHEY, CDR2 SMNVEV (reference sequence). DNA of the CDR3: TGTGCCAGCAGTTTAGTTGCATGGGGCTCCTATAATTCACCCCTCCACTTT. Encoded protein: CASSLVAWGSYNSPLHF.

The chain is built from TRBV6-5 and TRBJ2-3, with D tentatively TRBD2 (5 bases). V shed 2 bases and J shed 0 bases, with 9 bases lying between them. The CDR3 sequence is 15 residues long. Germline V CDR1 and CDR2: MNHEY, SVGAGI. In nucleotides, the CDR3 is TGTGCCAGCAGTTACAACGGGGTTAGCACAGATACGCAGTATTTT. This encodes CASSYNGVSTDTQYF.

This clonotype was counted a few times. The chain uses TRBV7-9 and TRBJ1-1; D gene unclear. Germline V gene lookup returns CDR1 SEHNR and CDR2 FQNEAQ (reference sequence). The CDR3 runs to 10 residues. V dropped 8 bases and J dropped 4 bases, with 5 bases sitting between them. The CDR3 sequence is CASGVTEAFF. Written as DNA, the CDR3 is TGTGCCAGCGGGGTCACTGAAGCTTTCTTT.

The chain has TRBV20-1 and TRBJ2-5; D unclear. With 3 bases removed from V and 4 bases from J, the gap between germline ends came to 12 bases. Germline V gene lookup returns CDR1 DFQATT and CDR2 SNEGSKA (reference sequence). This CDR3 is built from 13 residues. CDR3 in DNA: TGCAGTGCTAGGTCCGTGGGAAGAGAGACCCAGTACTTC. It translates to CSARSVGRETQYF.

This clonotype was seen just once. This sequence joins TRBV28 and TRBJ2-2, with TRBD1 as a possible D gene (7 bases). The CDR3 length is 15 residues. V lost 2 bases and J 4 bases, leaving 11 bases between the germline ends. Germline V CDR1 and CDR2: MDHEN, SYDVKM. CDR3 nucleotides: TGTGCCAGCAGTTTACTCAGGGGGGTCACCGGGGAGCTGTTTTTT. Its protein is CASSLLRGVTGELFF.

The chain is built from TRBV12-3 or TRBV12-4 and TRBJ2-5, with TRBD1 identical over 9 bases. The CDR3 runs to 14 residues. The junction had 10 bases not matched to a gene; V was cut back by 7 bases and J by 7 bases. The CDR3 sequence is CASTRTGARGTQYF. CDR3 bases: TGTGCCAGCACACGGACAGGGGCCCGGGGGACCCAGTACTTC.

Points on this clonotype: Sequence at one end of the junction differs from germline and may be a read error. The genes are TRBV5-3 and TRBJ1-6; the D gene is possibly TRBD1 (5 bases). TRBV5-3 is identified as an open reading frame with a role that is uncertain. The CDR3 contains 15 residues. CDR3 sequence (DNA): TGTGCCAGCAGCTTTAGTCCCAGGGTGCCTTCACCCCTCCACTTT. Encoded protein: CASSFSPRVPSPLHF.

This clonotype was detected many times. The chain is built from TRBV12-3 or TRBV12-4 and TRBJ2-2, with D unclear. The CDR3 has 15 residues. V lost 8 bases and J lost 6, with 19 bases in between. CDR3 nucleotides: TGTGCCAGCGGGCCAAGACACCCACATGCCGGGGAGCTGTTTTTT. This translates into CASGPRHPHAGELFF.

This chain links TRBV14 with TRBJ2-1; 7 bases map to TRBD1. The CDR3 is 14 residues long. Germline trimming cut 0 bases from V and 10 bases from J; bases unmatched to any gene: 6. The germline CDR1 and CDR2 sequences are SGHDN and FVKESK. The CDR3 here is CASSQEQGLEEQFF. In nucleotides, the CDR3 is TGTGCCAGCAGCCAAGAACAGGGGCTCGAGGAGCAGTTCTTC.

This clonotype was seen many times. The chain joins TRBV7-6 to TRBJ2-1, with D perhaps matching TRBD1 (5 bases). V was trimmed by 5 bases and J by 7 bases, leaving 9 bases between them. Germline CDR1 is SGHVS and CDR2 is FNYEAQ. The CDR3 covers 12 residues. The DNA of the CDR3 is TGTGCCAGCAGCAACACAGGAAATGAGCAGTTCTTC. Its protein is CASSNTGNEQFF.

In its sample, this clonotype was seen a few times. The chain carries TRBV19 and TRBJ2-3; 11 bases are shared with TRBD1. CDR3 length equals 19 residues. Germline loops: CDR1 LNHDA, CDR2 SQIVND (reference sequence). V shed 7 bases and J 7 bases; nucleotides not matched to a gene: 22. CDR3 in DNA: TGTGCCAGTAATTCCCTTGGGAACCGTGGACAGGGGGCGCCGTATACGCAGTATTTT. This codes for CASNSLGNRGQGAPYTQYF.

This clonotype appeared a few times. This sequence joins TRBV6-6 and TRBJ2-7, with a weak D call TRBD1 (5 bases). The CDR3 runs to 12 residues. Looked up from germline, CDR1 is MNHNY and CDR2 is SVGAGI (reference sequence). The V and J ends lost 6 bases and 5 bases respectively, with 11 bases between them. CDR3 DNA sequence: TGTGCCAGCAGCTTCCAGGGCAACGAGCAGTACTTC. It encodes CASSFQGNEQYF.

The genes are TRBV7-2 and TRBJ1-3; 8 nucleotides match TRBD1. CDR3 length: 18 amino acids. Germline loops: CDR1 SGHTA, CDR2 FQGNSA. V lost 1 base, J lost 0 bases, and 8 bases stayed unmatched. CDR3: CASSLVVTGVNSGNTIYF. The CDR3 coding sequence is TGTGCCAGCAGCTTAGTGGTGACAGGGGTTAACTCTGGAAACACCATATATTTT.

The chain is built from TRBV6-6 and TRBJ2-3, with 7 bases that match TRBD2. The CDR3 spans 15 residues. V shed 2 bases and J 4 bases; nucleotides not matched to a gene: 6. CDR1 and CDR2 from the germline V gene are MNHNY and SVGAGI (reference sequence). DNA of the CDR3: TGTGCCAGCAGTTACGGACTAGTGGGGGCAGATACGCAGTATTTT. Its protein is CASSYGLVGADTQYF.

The sample holds a few counts of this clonotype. The chain links TRBV20-1 to TRBJ1-2; the D gene is possibly TRBD1 (6 bases). The CDR3 extends over 15 amino acids. Trimming shortened V by 1 base and J by 0 bases, and 12 bases separated the two germline ends. Germline assignment: CDR1 DFQATT and CDR2 SNEGSKA (reference sequence). The CDR3: CSARVGPGANYGYTF. The CDR3 coding sequence is TGCAGTGCTAGAGTCGGTCCAGGGGCTAACTATGGCTACACCTTC.